Listed below are T cell receptor beta chains from one sample, sequenced in a study of PD-1 blockade in classical Hodgkin lymphoma. Generated by immunoSEQ multiplex PCR, the TCRdb table keeps only in-frame clones and is missing some. The table shows over 15,000 clones, with 75% to 90% occurring only once. The specimen sequenced was peripheral blood mononuclear cells (PBMCs). These receptors came from a human donor with classical Hodgkin lymphoma. Each CDR3 is given with its conserved first and last residue. Each record gives: J gene, V gene, D gene, clone size, CDR3 length, CDR3 DNA, CDR3 protein. The D gene is left open where the match is weak. Size is omitted from some rows. Given values are once, few, many or a class for expanded clones.

>TRBJ2-1|TRBV18|TRBD1|-|15
TGTGCCAGCTCATCGGACAGGGGGCTGTACAATGAGCAGTTCTTC
CASSSDRGLYNEQFF
>TRBJ1-3|TRBV11-2|-|-|14
TGTGCCAGCACCACACCAGGGCCTGGAAACACCATATATTTT
CASTTPGPGNTIYF
>TRBJ1-4|TRBV28|-|-|14
TGTGCCAGCAGTCCCCACAGACAGAATGAAAAACTGTTTTTT
CASSPHRQNEKLFF
>TRBJ1-3|TRBV29-1|-|-|13
TGCAGCGTTGCCGGGACACCCGGAAACACCATATATTTT
CSVAGTPGNTIYF
>TRBJ1-4|TRBV2|-|-|15
TGTGCCAGCCACGCGACCGACAGGCAAAATGAAAAACTGTTTTTT
CASHATDRQNEKLFF
>TRBJ2-5|TRBV6-6|-|few|14
TGTGCCAGCAGTTACTCGTCCGGGCGAGAGACCCAGTACTTC
CASSYSSGRETQYF
>TRBJ1-4|TRBV30|-|-|12
TGTGCCTGCCGGCCAGGGACCGAAAAACTGTTTTTT
CACRPGTEKLFF
>TRBJ2-7|TRBV7-2|-|few|12
TGTGCCAGCAGCTTAGACCAGTACGAGCAGTACTTC
CASSLDQYEQYF
>TRBJ2-1|TRBV5-1|TRBD2|-|20
TGCGCCAGCAGCCTCCCCCCGGGACTAGCGGGCCGAGGGGCGTACAATGAGCAGTTCTTC
CASSLPPGLAGRGAYNEQFF
>TRBJ1-1|TRBV6-4|-|-|13
TGTGCCAGCAGTCGGGAGAAGAACACTGAAGCTTTCTTT
CASSREKNTEAFF
>TRBJ2-3|TRBV15|-|-|13
TGTGCCACCAGCAGAGATAGGAGGGATACGCAGTATTTT
CATSRDRRDTQYF